This T cell receptor (beta chain) was sequenced during a study of blood T cell repertoires in COVID-19. Background on the study: Specimens from acute and convalescent COVID-19 originated in the United States, Italy and Spain. In each case, the material was cDNA or gDNA derived from T cells, B-cell-depleted T cells, or PBMCs.

The V gene's germline CDR1 is LGHDT and CDR2 YNNKEL (reference sequence). Trimming took 2 bases from V and 4 from J; bases not matched to a gene: 3. The CDR3 is made up of 14 amino acids. In the original analysis: Counts of nucleated cells, estimated from reference gene primer amplification, were obtained. The table came from immunoSEQ multiplex PCR; TCRdb's copy has only in-frame clones and leaves some out. V and J calls and clone size are copied from that table; D and trimming were computed from the DNA. The data show 50,000 to 55,000 clones, roughly 85% seen once. The specimen was peripheral blood. The TCR originated in a man aged 80 or over with acute or convalescent COVID-19. J is TRBJ2-5 and V is TRBV3-1 (or the pseudogene TRBV3-2); TRBD1 agrees at 8 bases. The CDR3 nucleotides are TGTGCCAGCAGCCAAAAAACAGGGGGAGAGACCCAGTACTTC. Protein sequence: CASSQKTGGETQYF.